The source of this T cell receptor beta chain is a study of shared clonotypes between healthy human individuals. In the original analysis: Junction-only sequences without quality scores were provided by ImmunoSEQ, so filtering was different. Produced via immunoSEQ multiplex PCR; TCRdb's table is partial and in-frame only. V, J and clone size were drawn from that table, and D and trimming were deduced from the DNA. The sample carries around 1.1 million clones, about 72% recorded once. The CDR3 is 14 residues long. Germline-derived CDR1 and CDR2 are SGHAT and FQDESV (reference sequence). V lost 8 bases and J lost 3; bases outside the gene matches: 8.

The origin of this receptor is a man aged 18 to 35 in good health. Some clones in this sample may be carry-over from other donors' samples. This chain links TRBV11-1 with TRBJ2-7; 9 positions match TRBD2. Sequencing was performed on memory CD4+ T cells from PBMCs. The subset: CD45RA-negative fraction. DNA of the CDR3: TGTGCCAGCGGTCTAGCGGGAAGCATCTACGAGCAGTACTTC. The encoded protein is CASGLAGSIYEQYF.